This is a list of T cell receptor beta chains from one sample in a study of memory CD4+ T cells and cytomegalovirus serostatus. Clones were sequenced by immunoSEQ multiplex PCR, and TCRdb holds only the in-frame ones, with some missing. The sample holds tens of thousands of clones; around four fifths are singletons and the top ten take under 0.9%. Input material: memory CD4+ T cells from blood. All receptors derive from an adult in good health and CMV-seronegative. Both conserved end residues are part of each CDR3. D genes are given only for firm matches. Rows give clone size only sometimes, using once, few, many, or a class for an expanded clone.

d_call clone_size j_call v_call cdr3_length cdr3_nt cdr3_aa
NA NA TRBJ2-1 TRBV15 15 TGTGCCACCAGCAGAGATCTACCAGGGGAGGATGAGCAGTTCTTC CATSRDLPGEDEQFF
TRBD1 NA TRBJ2-7 TRBV7-6 14 TGTGCCAGCAGCTTATTCTCAGGGGGCTACGAGCAGTACTTC CASSLFSGGYEQYF
TRBD1 NA TRBJ1-2 TRBV5-1 15 TGCGCCAGCAGCGGGGACAGGCGGGGAAACTATGGCTACACCTTC CASSGDRRGNYGYTF
NA NA TRBJ1-5 TRBV5-4 14 TGTGCCAGCAGCTTGTGGGGCCTGAATCAGCCCCAGCATTTT CASSLWGLNQPQHF
NA medium-sized TRBJ1-6 TRBV30 13 TGTGCCTGGATGTCGGACAGAATCTCACCCCTCCACTTT CAWMSDRISPLHF
NA NA TRBJ1-2 TRBV28 14 TGTGCCAGCAGTTTAGCGGCCCGAATCCAGGGCTACACCTTC CASSLAARIQGYTF
NA few TRBJ1-1 TRBV7-3 14 TGTGCCAGCAGCTTAAACAGCTTCGTGGGTGAAGCTTTCTTT CASSLNSFVGEAFF
TRBD2 NA TRBJ2-5 TRBV4-2 17 TGTGCCAGCAGCCAAGATCTGAGCGGGGGGGCCCTTGAGACCCAGTACTTC CASSQDLSGGALETQYF
NA NA TRBJ1-1 TRBV18 14 TGTGCCAGCTCTGTACAGGAGGGGAACACTGAAGCTTTCTTT CASSVQEGNTEAFF
NA NA TRBJ2-3 TRBV27 14 TGTGCCAGCAGTTTATCTCTCTACCCAGATACGCAGTATTTT CASSLSLYPDTQYF
TRBD1 NA TRBJ2-7 TRBV5-4 16 TGTGCCAGCAGCTCGACCTCGGACAGGGGACGCTACGAGCAGTACTTC CASSSTSDRGRYEQYF
NA NA TRBJ2-7 TRBV5-5 12 TGTGCCAGCAGCTTGGAAGGCTACGAGCAGTACTTC CASSLEGYEQYF
NA NA TRBJ2-7 TRBV5-6 14 TGTGCCAGCAGCTTAGCACAGGGAAACTACGAGCAGTACTTC CASSLAQGNYEQYF
NA NA TRBJ1-1 TRBV28 13 TGTGCCAGCAGCTTACCCAGGGAAGCTGAAGCTTTCTTT CASSLPREAEAFF
NA NA TRBJ1-3 TRBV5-1 11 TGCGCCAGCAGCTTGGAAGGCACCATATATTTT CASSLEGTIYF
NA NA TRBJ2-7 TRBV6-1 15 TGTGCCAGCAGCCCCCTCTACGGGAGCTCCTACGAGCAGTACTTC CASSPLYGSSYEQYF
NA NA TRBJ1-2 TRBV27 14 TGTGCCAGCAGTTCCGAAGGGGGACCCTATGGCTACACCTTC CASSSEGGPYGYTF
TRBD1 NA TRBJ2-7 TRBV28 16 TGTGCCAGCAGTTTGGTGGGTTTGGGACAGGGCTACGAGCAGTACTTC CASSLVGLGQGYEQYF
NA few TRBJ1-1 TRBV29-1 13 TGCAGCGTTGTTTTTAGGTTGAACACTGAAGCTTTCTTT CSVVFRLNTEAFF
NA NA TRBJ2-4 TRBV18 15 TGTGCCAGCTCCCCTGACATGGTTAGCAAAAACATTCAGTACTTC CASSPDMVSKNIQYF
NA NA TRBJ1-5 TRBV7-8 16 TGTGCCAGCAGCTTAGAGGCTCAGTTCAGCAATCAGCCCCAGCATTTT CASSLEAQFSNQPQHF
NA NA TRBJ2-5 TRBV6-1 13 TGTGCCAGCAGTGAAGCTCTGCTCCCGACCCAGTACTTC CASSEALLPTQYF
NA NA TRBJ1-1 TRBV7-2 14 TGTGCCAGCAGTTCGGGACGGGGAAACACTGAAGCTTTCTTT CASSSGRGNTEAFF
NA few TRBJ1-5 TRBV5-3 16 TGTGCCAGAAGCTTGGCGGCGTGGGGGGGCAATCAGCCCCAGCATTTT CARSLAAWGGNQPQHF
NA NA TRBJ2-7 TRBV30 16 TGTGCCTGGAGCACCAGGGGGGTCGGTTTCGCCTACGAGCAGTACTTC CAWSTRGVGFAYEQYF
NA NA TRBJ2-1 TRBV29-1 15 TGCAGCGTTCACCTCCGAAACGGTTCCTACAATGAGCAGTTCTTC CSVHLRNGSYNEQFF
NA NA TRBJ2-7 TRBV10-1 19 TGCGCCAGCAGTGAGTCCGAATATTGGGTAACGGGGCCCCCCTACGAGCAGTACTTC CASSESEYWVTGPPYEQYF
NA NA TRBJ1-4 TRBV7-2 15 TGTGCCAGCAGCGCCTCTGGGCAGCGAGGGGAAAAACTGTTTTTT CASSASGQRGEKLFF
NA medium-sized TRBJ1-1 TRBV18 13 TGTGCCAGCTCACTTGGGGGCGACACTGAAGCTTTCTTT CASSLGGDTEAFF
NA NA TRBJ1-2 TRBV5-6 16 TGTGCCAGCAGCCCGCCTTCCAGGGAGAGAGGCTATGGCTACACCTTC CASSPPSRERGYGYTF
NA NA TRBJ2-2 TRBV6-5 13 TGTGCCAGCAGTTACCTACTTACCAGGGAGCTGTTTTTT CASSYLLTRELFF
TRBD1 medium-sized TRBJ1-2 TRBV5-6 17 TGTGCCAGCAGTTTTTCGACAGGGGGCTCGCTCTCTCGTGGCTACACCTTC CASSFSTGGSLSRGYTF
TRBD1 NA TRBJ1-2 TRBV6-6 15 TGTGCCAGCAGTGGGGACAGGCCAACTAACTATGGCTACACCTTC CASSGDRPTNYGYTF
TRBD1 NA TRBJ1-3 TRBV19 19 TGTGCCAGTAGTATAATTCATCGGGACAGCTCTGTCTCTGGAAACACCATATATTTT CASSIIHRDSSVSGNTIYF
NA NA TRBJ1-5 TRBV28 14 TGTGCCAGCAACAAGGGAGGGGGCAATCAGCCCCAGCATTTT CASNKGGGNQPQHF
NA NA TRBJ1-4 TRBV6-5 14 TGTGCCAGCAGTTTCAGGGCCCTAGGGGAAAAACTGTTTTTT CASSFRALGEKLFF
NA NA TRBJ1-1 TRBV10-3 12 TGTGCCATCAGCGGGGAGAACACTGAAGCTTTCTTT CAISGENTEAFF
NA NA TRBJ1-4 TRBV5-1 12 TGCGCCAGCAGCTTGTCAAATGAAAAACTGTTTTTT CASSLSNEKLFF
NA NA TRBJ2-6 TRBV27 18 TGTGCCAGCAGTTTATCGACACCCCTAAGCTCTGGGGCCAACGTCCTGACTTTC CASSLSTPLSSGANVLTF
NA NA TRBJ1-2 TRBV6-5 15 TGTGCCAGCAGTCGTACGGCCGGGACCCACGGTGGCTACACCTTC CASSRTAGTHGGYTF
NA NA TRBJ2-3 TRBV5-4 14 TGTGCCAGCAGCCGCGGTCCTCCCACAGATACGCAGTATTTT CASSRGPPTDTQYF
NA NA TRBJ1-1 TRBV4-2 14 TGTGCCAGCAGGCAAGTGACAGGGAACACTGAAGCTTTCTTT CASRQVTGNTEAFF
TRBD2 NA TRBJ2-7 TRBV4-1 13 TGCGCCTCGGGGACTAGCGGGGAATACGAGCAGTACTTC CASGTSGEYEQYF
TRBD1 NA TRBJ2-7 TRBV7-2 15 TGTGCCAGCAGCTTAGAAGGACAGGGGGCCAGGGAGCAGTACTTC CASSLEGQGAREQYF
TRBD2 few TRBJ2-3 TRBV5-6 17 TGTGCCAGCAGTGGGACTAGCGGGGGGGTTAGCACAGATACGCAGTATTTT CASSGTSGGVSTDTQYF
NA once TRBJ1-2 TRBV2 15 TGTGCCAGCAGTGACCTCGAGGGAGGGCCGAATGGCTACACCTTC CASSDLEGGPNGYTF
TRBD1 once TRBJ2-3 TRBV9 16 TGTGCCAGCAGCTCCACCGGGACAGGGGGCACAGATACGCAGTATTTT CASSSTGTGGTDTQYF
NA NA TRBJ1-1 TRBV11-1 18 TGTGCCAGCAGCTCACTCTCGGACATCTACGCCCTGAACACTGAAGCTTTCTTT CASSSLSDIYALNTEAFF
NA NA TRBJ1-2 TRBV5-1 13 TGCGCCAGCAGCATCGATAAGAACTATGGCTACACCTTC CASSIDKNYGYTF
TRBD1 NA TRBJ2-2 TRBV7-9 18 TGTGCCAGCAGCTTAAAGCGAGGGGGCATGGGGAACACCGGGGAGCTGTTTTTT CASSLKRGGMGNTGELFF
NA NA TRBJ2-7 TRBV10-2 11 TGCGCCAGCAATGAAGGGTACGAGCAGTACTTC CASNEGYEQYF
NA NA TRBJ1-1 TRBV7-3 13 TGTGCCAGCAGCTTCGGGGGGGGCACTGAAGCTTTCTTT CASSFGGGTEAFF
TRBD1 NA TRBJ1-6 TRBV5-1 15 TGCGCCAGCAGCCGAGACAGGGCAACAAATTCACCCCTCCACTTT CASSRDRATNSPLHF
TRBD2 NA TRBJ2-3 TRBV5-1 16 TGCGCCAGCAGCCTGGGGATAGCGGGGATCACAGATACGCAGTATTTT CASSLGIAGITDTQYF